A single sample gave rise to the 19 T cell receptor beta chains below, sequenced in a study of T cells after yellow fever vaccination. TCRdb recomputed calls from the 5' RACE reads with MiXCR, one row per CDR3 protein. Of some 220,000 distinct CDR3 sequences in the sample, about 3% were seen once. Sequences were derived from CD4+ T cells sorted from PBMCs, sampled 10 days after the yellow fever booster vaccination. All receptors come from a man between 18 and 35 years old who received the YFV17D yellow fever vaccine.

The sample holds many counts of this clonotype. The chain combines TRBV6-2 or TRBV6-3 with TRBJ2-7; 7 bases are shared with TRBD1. There are 12 residues in the CDR3. The V gene end was trimmed by 10 bases and the J gene end by 1 base; junction bases not matched to a gene: 4. Per the germline V gene, CDR1 is MNHEY and CDR2 is SVGEGT. The DNA for the CDR3 is TGTGCCATACGGGACAGATCCTACGAGCAGTACTTC. Its translation is CAIRDRSYEQYF.

There are many counts of this clonotype. The V and J genes are TRBV18 and TRBJ1-6; 9 positions match TRBD1. Per the germline V gene, CDR1 is KGHSH and CDR2 is LQKENI. The trim removed 3 bases at V and 10 bases at J, leaving 4 bases unmatched. The CDR3 extends over 14 amino acids. In DNA form, the CDR3 reads TGTGCCAGCTCACCTTCGACAGGGGGATCACCCCTCCACTTT. Its translation: CASSPSTGGSPLHF.

In this sample, this clonotype turned up a few times. The chain has TRBV29-1 and TRBJ1-5; D not certain. V was trimmed by 4 bases and J by 4 bases, leaving 11 bases between them. Germline lookup yields CDR1 SQVTM and CDR2 ANQGSEA. The CDR3 loop spans 13 amino acids. The CDR3 nucleotides read TGCAGCGTTGTGGACGGATCGAATCAGCCCCAGCATTTT. It is translated as CSVVDGSNQPQHF.

V usage is TRBV14 and J usage is TRBJ2-1, with a possible D match to TRBD1 (6 bases). The germline V gene encodes CDR1 SGHDN and CDR2 FVKESK. V dropped 4 bases and J dropped 9 bases, with 19 bases sitting between them. The CDR3 is made up of 15 amino acids. The CDR3 DNA is TGTGCCAGCAGCCTAGTAGTGGGGGCCCTGAGTGAGCAGTTCTTC. Translating gives CASSLVVGALSEQFF.

J is TRBJ1-2 and V is TRBV28, with D perhaps TRBD1 (5 bases). The CDR3 is 16 amino acids. The V end lost 6 bases, the J end lost 0 bases, and 17 bases lay between the germline ends. Germline V gene lookup returns CDR1 MDHEN and CDR2 SYDVKM. Here the CDR3 reads CASSVDRKAPNYGYTF. The CDR3 DNA follows: TGTGCCAGCAGCGTAGACAGAAAAGCCCCTAACTATGGCTACACCTTC.

The V gene is TRBV4-3, the J gene TRBJ2-2; D is possibly TRBD2 (5 bases). The CDR3 is 14 amino acids. CDR1 and CDR2 (germline): LGHNA, YSLEER. The germline V and J ends were trimmed by 8 bases and 17 bases, with 27 bases remaining between them. The CDR3 region has the DNA TGCGCCAGCGTCGGACCCGCCGTTGTGGGGAGCTTTTTTTTT. Translation: CASVGPAVVGSFFF.

This clonotype appeared a few times. This chain uses TRBV4-3 with TRBJ1-4; no clear D. Trimming took 0 bases from V and 8 from J, leaving 10 bases between them. Germline CDR1 LGHNA, CDR2 YSLEER. This CDR3 contains 14 residues. This chain's CDR3 is CASSQDFAVEKLFF. The CDR3 DNA sequence: TGCGCCAGCAGCCAAGATTTTGCAGTCGAAAAACTGTTTTTT.

The table lists this clonotype with many counts. V is TRBV4-3 and J is TRBJ2-7, with TRBD1 matching over 10 bases. V gave up 1 base and J gave up 4 bases; unmatched junction bases: 4. CDR1 is LGHNA and CDR2 is YSLEER in the germline V gene. CDR3 size: 15 residues. This chain's CDR3 is CASSQAPGQGYEQYF. In DNA, the CDR3 is TGCGCCAGCAGCCAAGCCCCGGGACAGGGGTACGAGCAGTACTTC.

This clonotype was seen many times. The chain joins TRBV6-2 or TRBV6-3 to TRBJ2-1; no reliable D call. This CDR3 spans 13 amino acids. Between the trimmed V and J ends, which lost 4 bases and 4 bases, there was a span of 8 bases. The germline V gene encodes CDR1 MNHEY and CDR2 SVGEGT. The CDR3 region has the DNA TGTGCCAGCAGTTCGGCTAGATACAATGAGCAGTTCTTC. This encodes CASSSARYNEQFF.

This clonotype came up many times. The chain links TRBV7-3 to TRBJ2-5; D not resolved. The germline V gene encodes CDR1 SGHTA and CDR2 FQGTGA. V was shortened by 1 base and J by 5 bases, with 11 bases between the two germline ends. This CDR3 is 14 amino acids long. CDR3 loop: CASSLMGLGETQYF. CDR3 nucleotides: TGTGCCAGCAGCTTAATGGGCTTGGGGGAGACCCAGTACTTC.

The rearrangement joins TRBV9 to TRBJ2-1; 7 bases are a match to TRBD2. Germline CDR1 reads SGDLS; CDR2 reads YYNGEE. The CDR3 is 15 residues long. The V segment lost 0 bases and the J segment 9 bases; nucleotides outside the gene matches: 9. The CDR3 sequence is CASSVERLGRGEQFF. The CDR3 nucleotides read TGTGCCAGCAGCGTAGAAAGACTAGGGAGGGGTGAGCAGTTCTTC.

This clonotype was seen repeatedly, ten times or more. The chain has TRBV7-7 and TRBJ2-2; 8 bases agree with TRBD2. This CDR3 is 16 amino acids long. The V and J ends lost 4 bases and 0 bases, in that order; junction bases with no gene match: 4. Germline lookup yields CDR1 SSHAT and CDR2 FNYEAQ (reference sequence). The CDR3 loop is CASSSRLATNTGELFF. In nucleotides, the CDR3 is TGTGCCAGCAGCTCTCGACTAGCGACGAACACCGGGGAGCTGTTTTTT.

This clonotype was seen at least ten times. The rearrangement links TRBV5-1 to TRBJ1-6; D possibly corresponds to TRBD1 (6 bases). With 2 bases removed from V and 0 bases from J, the gap between germline ends came to 6 bases. CDR1 and CDR2 from the germline V gene are SGHRS and YFSETQ. CDR3 length equals 15 residues. CDR3 in amino acids: CASSLGGSYNSPLHF. The CDR3 region has the DNA TGCGCCAGCAGCTTAGGGGGCTCCTATAATTCACCCCTCCACTTT.

Many counts were recorded for this clonotype. The genes are TRBV10-2 and TRBJ2-3, with 13 positions matching TRBD2. V lost 6 bases to trimming and J lost 1 base; unmatched junction nucleotides: 10. CDR1 is WSHSY, CDR2 SAAADI, per germline. The CDR3 runs to 18 residues. DNA for the CDR3: TGCGCCAGCAGAGGTGAACTAGCGGGGGGGTCTGGCACAGATACGCAGTATTTT. Translating gives CASRGELAGGSGTDTQYF.

In this sample, this clonotype turned up a few times. This chain joins TRBV5-1 and TRBJ1-6; 10 nucleotides match TRBD1. CDR3 size: 16 residues. J was trimmed by 14 bases and V by 3 bases; bases with no gene match: 14. Germline assignment: CDR1 SGHRS and CDR2 YFSETQ. The CDR3 sequence: CASSSIPGQGSSALHF. The CDR3 DNA is TGCGCCAGCAGCTCGATACCGGGACAGGGGAGTTCGGCCCTCCACTTT.

This clonotype was observed a handful of times. The gene calls are TRBV19 and TRBJ2-5; D uncertain. V was pared by 0 bases and J by 1 base, with 3 bases between. Germline assignment: CDR1 LNHDA and CDR2 SQIVND (reference sequence). This CDR3 has 13 residues. The CDR3 is CASSIEGQETQYF. DNA for the CDR3: TGTGCCAGTAGTATAGAGGGCCAAGAGACCCAGTACTTC.

The chain has TRBV24-1 and TRBJ2-5; 8 nucleotides line up with TRBD1. The CDR3 runs 15 residues. The junction had 6 bases not matched to a gene; V was cut back by 2 bases and J by 5 bases. Germline CDR1 KGHDR, CDR2 SFDVKD. The CDR3 spells CATSDSTGDGETQYF. CDR3 in DNA: TGTGCCACCAGTGATTCGACAGGGGATGGGGAGACCCAGTACTTC.

This clonotype was recorded many times. The chain uses TRBV5-6 and TRBJ2-3; the D gene is possibly TRBD2 (6 bases). CDR3 size: 15 residues. V shed 4 bases and J shed 2 bases, with 14 bases lying between them. Germline V CDR1 and CDR2: SGHDT, YYEEEE. CDR3 nucleotide sequence: TGTGCCAGCAGCGGGGGACTTTCTTTCACAGATACGCAGTATTTT. It specifies CASSGGLSFTDTQYF.

This clonotype was recorded many times. The gene calls are TRBV5-6 and TRBJ2-5, with 9 bases fitting TRBD1. The V gene end was trimmed by 5 bases and the J gene end by 2 bases; junction bases not matched to a gene: 7. CDR3 length equals 15 residues. Germline V gene data show CDR1 as SGHDT and CDR2 as YYEEEE. The CDR3 DNA is TGTGCCAGCAGTTCCAGGGACAGGGCGCAAGAGACCCAGTACTTC. It encodes CASSSRDRAQETQYF. Combining the CDR3 with reference TRBV5-6 and TRBJ2-5 gives the whole variable domain DAGVTQSPTHLIKTRGQQVTLRCSPKSGHDTVSWYQQALGQGPQFIFQYYEEEERQRGNFPDRFSGHQFPNYSSELNVNALLLGDSALYLCASSSRDRAQETQYFGPGTRLLVL.